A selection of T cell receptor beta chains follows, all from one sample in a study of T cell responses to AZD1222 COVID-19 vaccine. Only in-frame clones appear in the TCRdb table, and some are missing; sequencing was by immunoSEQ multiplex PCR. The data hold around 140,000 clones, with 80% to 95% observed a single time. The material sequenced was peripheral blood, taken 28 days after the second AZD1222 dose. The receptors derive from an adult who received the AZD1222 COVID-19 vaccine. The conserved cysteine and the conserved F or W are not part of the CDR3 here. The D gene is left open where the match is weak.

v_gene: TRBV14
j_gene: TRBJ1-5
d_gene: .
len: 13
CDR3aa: ASSLEGRSNQPQH

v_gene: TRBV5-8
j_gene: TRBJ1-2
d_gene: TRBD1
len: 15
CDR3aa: ASSIKDRGATRGGYT

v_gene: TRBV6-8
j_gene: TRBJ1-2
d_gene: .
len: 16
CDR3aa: ASSYSRLVDQANYGYT

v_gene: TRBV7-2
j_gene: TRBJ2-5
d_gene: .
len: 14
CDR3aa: ASSLGRPAPGETQY

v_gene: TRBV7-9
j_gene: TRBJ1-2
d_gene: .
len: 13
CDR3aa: ASSTTRPGDYGYT

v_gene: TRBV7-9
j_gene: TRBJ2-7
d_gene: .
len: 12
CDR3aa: ASSLDVSTYEQY

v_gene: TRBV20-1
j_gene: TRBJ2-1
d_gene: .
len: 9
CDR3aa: SGQEYNEQF

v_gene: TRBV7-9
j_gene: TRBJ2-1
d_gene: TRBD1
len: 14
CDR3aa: ASSFRRGQDYNEQF

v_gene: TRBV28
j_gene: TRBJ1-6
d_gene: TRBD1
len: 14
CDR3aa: ASRNRQGSYNSPLH

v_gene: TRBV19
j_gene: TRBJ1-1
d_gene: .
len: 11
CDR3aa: ASSMDPRTEAF

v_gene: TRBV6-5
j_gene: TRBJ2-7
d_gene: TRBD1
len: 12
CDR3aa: ASSPTGGTGEQY

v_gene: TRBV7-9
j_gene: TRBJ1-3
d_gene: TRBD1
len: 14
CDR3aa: ASSHTDRGAGNTIY

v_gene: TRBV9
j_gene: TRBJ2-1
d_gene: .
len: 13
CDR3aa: ASSSQGTPHNEQF

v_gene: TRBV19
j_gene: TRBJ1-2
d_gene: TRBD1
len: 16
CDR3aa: ASSPRQGANGMNYGYT

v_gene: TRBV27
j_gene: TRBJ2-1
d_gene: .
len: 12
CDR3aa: ASSFPGGSDEQF

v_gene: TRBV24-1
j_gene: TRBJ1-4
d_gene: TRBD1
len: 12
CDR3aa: ATSDGQGGEKLF

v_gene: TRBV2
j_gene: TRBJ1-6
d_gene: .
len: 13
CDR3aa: ASSGSRGRGIPLH